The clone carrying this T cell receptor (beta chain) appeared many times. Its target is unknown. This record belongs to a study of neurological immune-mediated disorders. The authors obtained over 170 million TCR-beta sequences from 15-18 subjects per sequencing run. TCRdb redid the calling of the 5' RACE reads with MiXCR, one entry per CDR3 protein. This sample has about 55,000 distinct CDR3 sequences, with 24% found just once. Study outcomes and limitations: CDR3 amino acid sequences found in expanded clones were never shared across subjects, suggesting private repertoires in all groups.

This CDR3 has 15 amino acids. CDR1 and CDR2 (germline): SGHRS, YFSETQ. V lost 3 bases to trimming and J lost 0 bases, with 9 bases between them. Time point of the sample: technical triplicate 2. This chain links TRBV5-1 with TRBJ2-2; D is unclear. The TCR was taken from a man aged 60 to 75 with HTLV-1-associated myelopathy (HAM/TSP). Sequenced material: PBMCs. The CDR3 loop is CASSSSTANTGELFF. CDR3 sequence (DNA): TGCGCCAGCAGCTCATCAACAGCGAACACCGGGGAGCTGTTTTTT.